Listed below are T cell receptor beta chains from one sample, sequenced in a study of T cells in Graves' hyperthyroidism and ophthalmopathy. TCRdb re-called the multiplex PCR reads with MiXCR, one entry per CDR3 protein. The sample lists hundreds of thousands of distinct CDR3 sequences, 15% to 19% occurring once. Sequenced material: blood. The source is a woman aged 18-35 years with Graves' hyperthyroidism. The CDR3 runs from the conserved cysteine through the conserved F or W. A D gene is named only where the DNA matches it firmly. The listing skips clone size in some rows; elsewhere it reads once, few, many or a size class.

D gene: TRBD2; J gene: TRBJ2-7; V gene: TRBV20-1; clone size: many; CDR3 protein: CSARDRTSGYEQYF
D gene: .; J gene: TRBJ2-2; V gene: TRBV7-2; clone size: .; CDR3 protein: CASSFFLAELFF
D gene: TRBD2; J gene: TRBJ2-3; V gene: TRBV6-2/TRBV6-3; clone size: .; CDR3 protein: CASSPTSGIRTDTQYF
D gene: .; J gene: TRBJ2-5; V gene: TRBV2; clone size: .; CDR3 protein: CASKGEETQYF
D gene: .; J gene: TRBJ2-2; V gene: TRBV19; clone size: few; CDR3 protein: CASRFKGSSTGELFF
D gene: .; J gene: TRBJ2-6; V gene: TRBV19; clone size: .; CDR3 protein: CASTNRGGAGANVLTF
D gene: .; J gene: TRBJ1-2; V gene: TRBV7-2; clone size: many; CDR3 protein: CASSPSGTGPYGYTF
D gene: .; J gene: TRBJ2-7; V gene: TRBV11-2; clone size: many; CDR3 protein: CASSLYFAPPYEQYF
D gene: TRBD1; J gene: TRBJ2-1; V gene: TRBV10-3; clone size: .; CDR3 protein: CAISVGTGISYNEQFF
D gene: TRBD1; J gene: TRBJ1-1; V gene: TRBV7-3; clone size: many; CDR3 protein: CASSPPPGTASTEAFF
D gene: TRBD2; J gene: TRBJ2-7; V gene: TRBV20-1; clone size: .; CDR3 protein: CSASFGLADIYEQYF
D gene: .; J gene: TRBJ2-7; V gene: TRBV13; clone size: .; CDR3 protein: CASSPRGRGGYEQYF
D gene: .; J gene: TRBJ2-2; V gene: TRBV12-3/TRBV12-4; clone size: .; CDR3 protein: CASWGSLRTGELFF
D gene: TRBD1; J gene: TRBJ1-5; V gene: TRBV5-1; clone size: few; CDR3 protein: CASSKFDRGKSNQPQHF
D gene: .; J gene: TRBJ1-1; V gene: TRBV4-1; clone size: many; CDR3 protein: CASSQAVMNTEAFF
D gene: .; J gene: TRBJ1-4; V gene: TRBV5-1; clone size: few; CDR3 protein: CASRTGHTTTNEKLFF
D gene: TRBD1; J gene: TRBJ1-1; V gene: TRBV20-1; clone size: many; CDR3 protein: CSARPPGQGAGTEAFF
D gene: TRBD2; J gene: TRBJ2-7; V gene: TRBV7-9; clone size: many; CDR3 protein: CASSLLGIAGDSYEQYF
D gene: .; J gene: TRBJ1-1; V gene: TRBV5-1; clone size: many; CDR3 protein: CASSLDGHPNTEAFF
D gene: .; J gene: TRBJ1-1; V gene: TRBV2; clone size: many; CDR3 protein: CASSRQLNTEAFF
D gene: .; J gene: TRBJ2-3; V gene: TRBV7-3; clone size: many; CDR3 protein: CASSLSGGTQYF
D gene: TRBD2; J gene: TRBJ2-3; V gene: TRBV2; clone size: .; CDR3 protein: CASNPGLAGRHTQYF
D gene: .; J gene: TRBJ2-7; V gene: TRBV20-1; clone size: many; CDR3 protein: CSVSDPTAIYEQYF
D gene: .; J gene: TRBJ1-1; V gene: TRBV10-3; clone size: .; CDR3 protein: CAISGQGRGNTEAFF
D gene: .; J gene: TRBJ1-3; V gene: TRBV7-6; clone size: .; CDR3 protein: CASSPRLFGNTIYF
D gene: .; J gene: TRBJ1-2; V gene: TRBV25-1; clone size: .; CDR3 protein: CASSEYRGHANGYGYTF
D gene: .; J gene: TRBJ1-2; V gene: TRBV3-1; clone size: many; CDR3 protein: CASSQDLLQGRGYTF
D gene: .; J gene: TRBJ1-5; V gene: TRBV12-3/TRBV12-4; clone size: many; CDR3 protein: CASSLLGKGNQPQHF
D gene: .; J gene: TRBJ2-1; V gene: TRBV10-3; clone size: .; CDR3 protein: CAISESKGRISDEQFF
D gene: TRBD2; J gene: TRBJ2-7; V gene: TRBV10-3; clone size: .; CDR3 protein: CASRGTSGRAREQYF
D gene: .; J gene: TRBJ1-1; V gene: TRBV19; clone size: .; CDR3 protein: CASSIDKDSVNTEAFF
D gene: .; J gene: TRBJ2-7; V gene: TRBV7-9; clone size: .; CDR3 protein: CASSLERDTLREQYF
D gene: .; J gene: TRBJ1-1; V gene: TRBV19; clone size: .; CDR3 protein: CASIRDGQNTEAFF
D gene: .; J gene: TRBJ1-1; V gene: TRBV10-3; clone size: .; CDR3 protein: CAISDSRALNTEAFF
D gene: TRBD1; J gene: TRBJ2-5; V gene: TRBV7-9; clone size: many; CDR3 protein: CASSLTGGGETQYF
D gene: TRBD2; J gene: TRBJ2-1; V gene: TRBV19; clone size: .; CDR3 protein: CASTKAGGRYEQFF
D gene: TRBD1; J gene: TRBJ2-7; V gene: TRBV6-1; clone size: .; CDR3 protein: CASSDAAGGLLYEQYF
D gene: .; J gene: TRBJ1-2; V gene: TRBV5-6; clone size: few; CDR3 protein: CASSTDLTSYGYTF
D gene: TRBD1; J gene: TRBJ2-1; V gene: TRBV10-3; clone size: few; CDR3 protein: CATGTGAGEQFF
D gene: .; J gene: TRBJ2-5; V gene: TRBV4-2; clone size: .; CDR3 protein: CASSQDMRRRVNYYQETQYF